This T cell receptor (beta chain) was captured by sequencing in a study of shared clonotypes between healthy human individuals. Overall study results and limits: Enrolling few donors narrowed the genetic and exposure-history diversity that was represented.

About this clone itself: Its antigen remains unidentified.

Clones were read by immunoSEQ multiplex PCR, and TCRdb kept only the in-frame ones, dropping some. The sample holds about 510,000 clones, approximately 79% seen once. The V and J ends lost 3 bases and 1 base, in that order; junction bases with no gene match: 8. The CDR3 sequence is 17 residues long. Germline V gives CDR1 MDHEN, CDR2 SYDVKM. Nashville, Tennessee was home to all donors, each a Caucasian adult. The sample taken for sequencing was PBMCs. This sequence was found in a middle-aged woman in good health. Some clones in this sample may be carry-over from other donors' samples. The gene calls are TRBV28 and TRBJ2-2; 7 bases line up with TRBD1. Written as DNA, the CDR3 is TGTGCCAGCAGTTTTTTGGGTACAGGGGTGAACACCGGGGAGCTGTTTTTT. Its protein is CASSFLGTGVNTGELFF.